The 5 T cell receptor beta chains reported below all come from one sample, sequenced in a study of shared clonotypes between healthy human individuals. The protocol was immunoSEQ multiplex PCR, while the TCRdb copy is restricted to in-frame clones and leaves out a portion. Here the sample spans around 2,000,000 clones, about 95% being singletons. Naivety among CD8 cells was defined by CD45RO negativity and positive CCR7 selection, thereby excluding terminally differentiated effector memory CD45RA+ cells. The sample consisted of naive CD8+ T cells sorted from blood. These TCRs come from a man aged 18 to 30 in good health.

J is TRBJ1-6 and V is TRBV13; possibly TRBD1 for D (5 bases). V lost 3 bases to trimming and J lost 7 bases, with 16 bases between them. From germline, CDR1 is PRHDT and CDR2 FYEKMQ (reference sequence). The CDR3 runs 16 residues. DNA of the CDR3: TGTGCCAGCAGCTTGGGACCGCTCCTCGGGAATTCACCCCTCCACTTT. Its translation is CASSLGPLLGNSPLHF.

To note about this clone: Within the sample, other DNA sequences also encode this same CDR3. The chain couples TRBV13 to TRBJ2-2; D gene ambiguous. CDR1 and CDR2 (germline): PRHDT, FYEKMQ (reference sequence). V was clipped by 5 bases and J by 5 bases, with 6 bases between them. There are 12 residues in the CDR3. The CDR3 reads CASSPLTGELFF. The CDR3, as DNA: TGTGCCAGCAGCCCCCTTACCGGGGAGCTGTTTTTT.

The chain carries TRBV7-9 and TRBJ2-7; D might be TRBD2 (6 bases). Deletions cut 1 base from V and 6 bases from J, with 10 bases between. This CDR3 has 13 residues. Per germline, CDR1 SEHNR and CDR2 FQNEAQ (reference sequence). The CDR3 reads CASSLVGDSEQYF. For the CDR3, the DNA is TGTGCCAGCAGCTTAGTTGGGGACTCCGAGCAGTACTTC.

The V and J genes are TRBV27 and TRBJ2-7; TRBD2 aligns across 13 bases. Losses at the gene ends were 5 bases for V and 4 bases for J; bases not matched to a gene: 5. The CDR3 loop spans 15 amino acids. In germline, CDR1 is MNHEY, CDR2 SMNVEV (reference sequence). The CDR3, as DNA: TGTGCCAGCAGTACTCCGGGACTAGCGGGGTACGAGCAGTACTTC. Translating it yields CASSTPGLAGYEQYF.

The V and J genes are TRBV27 and TRBJ1-3; tentative D call: TRBD1 (5 bases). Between the trimmed V and J ends, which lost 5 bases and 2 bases, there was a span of 16 bases. CDR3 length: 16 residues. Germline V gene sequence: CDR1 MNHEY, CDR2 SMNVEV (reference sequence). CDR3 residues: CASSPSIGDAGNTIYF. CDR3 DNA: TGTGCCAGCAGTCCCAGTATCGGGGACGCTGGAAACACCATATATTTT.